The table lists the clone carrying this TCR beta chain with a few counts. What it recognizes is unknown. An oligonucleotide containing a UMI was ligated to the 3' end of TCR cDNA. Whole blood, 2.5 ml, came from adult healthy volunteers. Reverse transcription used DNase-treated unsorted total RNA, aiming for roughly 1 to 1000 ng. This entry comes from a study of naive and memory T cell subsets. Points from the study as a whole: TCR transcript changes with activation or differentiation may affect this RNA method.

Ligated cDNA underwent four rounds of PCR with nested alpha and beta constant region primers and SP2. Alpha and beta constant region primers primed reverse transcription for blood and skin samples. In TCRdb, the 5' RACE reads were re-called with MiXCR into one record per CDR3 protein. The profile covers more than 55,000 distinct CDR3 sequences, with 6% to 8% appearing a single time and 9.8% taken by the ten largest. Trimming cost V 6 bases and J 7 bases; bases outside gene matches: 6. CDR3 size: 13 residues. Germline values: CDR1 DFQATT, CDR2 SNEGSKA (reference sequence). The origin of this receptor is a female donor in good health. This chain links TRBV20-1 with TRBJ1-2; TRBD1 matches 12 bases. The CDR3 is CSALGQGASGYTF. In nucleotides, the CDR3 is TGCAGTGCCCTGGGACAGGGGGCGAGTGGCTACACCTTC.